Below, 11 T cell receptor beta chains from the same sample are listed, as sequenced in a study of blood T cell repertoires in COVID-19 (dated by TCRdb to the early 2020s). Library construction relied on the immunoSEQ multiplex PCR assay. As stored in TCRdb, this immuneACCESS dataset retains in-frame rearrangements with V and J assigned. A fraction of the clones does not appear; measured against another copy, unresolved V genes explain less than half of the discrepancy, and the remainder lacks a known reason. The sample table records 80,000 to 90,000 clones; more than 85% of these occur just once. The ten largest account for about 5% of the sample. The sample was peripheral blood. Source of these receptors: a man aged 35 to 55 with acute or convalescent COVID-19.

V gene TRBV18 combines with J gene TRBJ1-5, with D possibly TRBD1 on 5 matching bases. V was cut by 3 bases and J by 0 bases, with 6 bases left in between. Germline V gene sequence: CDR1 KGHSH, CDR2 LQKENI. This CDR3 has 14 amino acids. In DNA form, the CDR3 reads TGTGCCAGCTCACCGACAGATAGCAATCAGCCCCAGCATTTT. Translated: CASSPTDSNQPQHF.

In its sample, this clone was seen once. V usage is TRBV19 and J usage is TRBJ2-1; 9 positions match TRBD2. The trim removed 6 bases at V and 9 bases at J, leaving 3 bases unmatched. The germline V gene encodes CDR1 LNHDA and CDR2 SQIVND (reference sequence). CDR3 size: 12 residues. This chain's CDR3 is CASSQREVEQFF. The DNA of the CDR3 is TGTGCCAGTAGCCAGCGGGAGGTTGAGCAGTTCTTC.

The gene calls are TRBV19 and TRBJ2-1; D ambiguous. Germline V CDR1 and CDR2: LNHDA, SQIVND (reference sequence). V lost 3 bases and J 5 bases, leaving 11 bases between the germline ends. The CDR3 runs to 14 residues. This chain's CDR3 is CASSIPLSHNEQFF. For the CDR3, the DNA is TGTGCCAGTAGTATCCCCCTATCCCACAATGAGCAGTTCTTC.

A single count supports this clone. The chain employs TRBV5-1 and TRBJ1-3, with D perhaps TRBD1 (5 bases). V was cut by 3 bases and J by 3 bases, with 13 bases left in between. Germline V lookup: CDR1 SGHRS, CDR2 YFSETQ. The CDR3 totals 15 residues. CDR3 sequence: CASSSDGTRGNTIYF. In DNA, the CDR3 is TGCGCCAGCAGCTCGGACGGGACTCGTGGAAACACCATATATTTT.

The chain employs TRBV20-1 and TRBJ1-1; possibly TRBD1 for D (6 bases). This CDR3 region has 16 residues. Germline V gene data show CDR1 as DFQATT and CDR2 as SNEGSKA (reference sequence). Trimming left V 3 bases short and J 0 bases short, with 17 bases between. CDR3 nucleotide sequence: TGCAGTGCTAGTGGTAGGGGGTTGTTGATGAACACTGAAGCTTTCTTT. As protein: CSASGRGLLMNTEAFF.

This clone is a singleton in its sample. The CDR3 nucleotides read TGTGCCAGCAGGGGGGAGGGGAATCAGCCCCAGCATTTT. It yields the protein CASRGEGNQPQHF. The V call is TRBV7-9, the J call TRBJ1-5, with D perhaps matching TRBD1 (5 bases). Trimming shortened V by 6 bases and J by 4 bases, and 10 bases separated the two germline ends. There are 13 residues in the CDR3. CDR1 is SEHNR and CDR2 is FQNEAQ in the germline V gene (reference sequence).

This clone was observed once. The genes are TRBV5-8 and TRBJ1-4; D may be TRBD1 (5 bases). The germline V and J ends were trimmed by 4 bases and 8 bases, with 18 bases remaining between them. Germline CDR1 reads SGHTS; CDR2 reads YDEGEE. The CDR3 has 15 amino acids. The CDR3 is CASSRRDSAAEKLFF. Written as DNA, the CDR3 is TGTGCCAGCAGCCGCCGGGACTCCGCGGCGGAAAAACTGTTTTTT.

The chain combines TRBV7-9 with TRBJ2-5; D might be TRBD2 (5 bases). This CDR3 is 13 amino acids long. Germline V gene data show CDR1 as SEHNR and CDR2 as FQNEAQ (reference sequence). Trimming took 5 bases from V and 1 from J, leaving 8 bases between them. The CDR3 DNA reads TGTGCCAGCAGCCCCGGACTCCAAGAGACCCAGTACTTC. As protein: CASSPGLQETQYF.

J is TRBJ1-2 and V is TRBV5-4; D is unresolved. CDR3 size: 11 residues. V was shortened by 6 bases and J by 5 bases, with 8 bases between the two germline ends. Per the germline V gene, CDR1 is SGHNT and CDR2 is YYREEE (reference sequence). The CDR3 nucleotides read TGTGCCAGCACGCGAGGTTATGGCTACACCTTC. It yields the protein CASTRGYGYTF.

The CDR3 is CASSRGQINSPLHF. For the CDR3, the DNA is TGTGCCAGCAGCCGGGGACAAATTAATTCACCCCTCCACTTT. The V and J genes are TRBV27 and TRBJ1-6; tentative D call: TRBD1 (6 bases). The CDR3 is 14 amino acids. From germline, CDR1 is MNHEY and CDR2 SMNVEV (reference sequence). V was clipped by 6 bases and J by 6 bases, with 12 bases between them.

This clone occurred once. The V gene is TRBV30, the J gene TRBJ2-2; 8 bases map to TRBD1. CDR1 is GTSNPN, CDR2 SVGIG, per germline (reference sequence). V shed 3 bases, J shed 7 bases, and the junction held 4 bases outside the gene matches. This CDR3 spans 13 amino acids. The CDR3 sequence is CAWRAGGHGELFF. DNA of the CDR3: TGTGCCTGGAGGGCAGGGGGCCACGGGGAGCTGTTTTTT. Full variable domain (remainder filled in from reference TRBV30 and TRBJ2-2): SQTIHQWPATLVQPVGSPLSLECTVEGTSNPNLYWYRQAAGRGLQLLFYSVGIGQISSEVPQNLSASRPQDRQFILSSKKLLLSDSGFYLCAWRAGGHGELFFGEGSRLTVL.